One sample yielded the 10 T cell receptor beta chains listed below, sequenced in a study of shared T cell receptors in the human thymus. Produced via immunoSEQ multiplex PCR; TCRdb's table is partial and in-frame only. The table lists more than 300,000 clones, 85% to 95% of them singletons. Sequencing used thymocytes. The receptors come from a human donor.

The chain links TRBV11-2 to TRBJ2-2; the D gene is possibly TRBD1 (5 bases). CDR3 length: 16 residues. The V end was cut by 5 bases, the J end by 2 bases, with 15 bases between. Germline values: CDR1 SGHAT, CDR2 FQNNGV. This CDR3 reads CASSRKGQGNTGELFF. The CDR3 bases are TGTGCCAGCAGCCGAAAAGGGCAGGGTAACACCGGGGAGCTGTTTTTT.

V gene TRBV28 combines with J gene TRBJ2-1; 7 nucleotides line up with TRBD2. J was trimmed by 14 bases and V by 1 base; bases with no gene match: 8. Germline assignment: CDR1 MDHEN and CDR2 SYDVKM. CDR3 length: 13 residues. In DNA, the CDR3 is TGTGCCAGCAGTTTATCTCAAGCGGGAATGGAGTTCTTC. It specifies CASSLSQAGMEFF.

The rearrangement uses TRBV19 and TRBJ1-1; 10 bases are a match to TRBD1. The germline V gene encodes CDR1 LNHDA and CDR2 SQIVND (reference sequence). This CDR3 has 17 amino acids. Trimming removed 3 bases from V and 4 bases from J; junction bases left unmatched: 11. The CDR3 protein is CASSISQKGTGATEAFF. The CDR3 nucleotides read TGTGCCAGTAGTATTTCCCAGAAGGGGACAGGGGCCACTGAAGCTTTCTTT.

The table lists this clone with a count of one. The V and J genes are TRBV7-8 and TRBJ1-5; D perhaps matches TRBD1 (5 bases). Trimming shortened V by 5 bases and J by 1 base, and 24 bases separated the two germline ends. Germline V gene data show CDR1 as SGHVS and CDR2 as FQNEAQ. The CDR3 loop spans 19 amino acids. CDR3 sequence: CASSLKGMERNPSNQPQHF. For the CDR3, the DNA is TGTGCCAGCAGCCTGAAGGGGATGGAGCGAAATCCCAGCAATCAGCCCCAGCATTTT. The full variable domain, completed using reference TRBV7-8 and TRBJ1-5, is GAGVSQSPRYKVAKRGQDVALRCDPISGHVSLFWYQQALGQGPEFLTYFQNEAQLDKSGLPSDRFFAERPEGSVSTLKIQRTQQEDSAVYLCASSLKGMERNPSNQPQHFGDGTRLSIL.

The V call is TRBV28, the J call TRBJ2-1; 7 bases are a match to TRBD1. Losses at the gene ends were 8 bases for V and 4 bases for J; bases not matched to a gene: 14. The V gene's germline CDR1 is MDHEN and CDR2 SYDVKM. This CDR3 contains 16 residues. This CDR3 reads CASPHPDGTEYNEQFF. Here the CDR3 DNA reads TGTGCCAGCCCACACCCCGATGGGACAGAGTACAATGAGCAGTTCTTC.

The V call is TRBV5-1, the J call TRBJ2-5; 8 positions agree with TRBD2. CDR3 length equals 18 residues. From germline, CDR1 is SGHRS and CDR2 YFSETQ. The V and J ends lost 2 bases and 0 bases, in that order; junction bases with no gene match: 12. This CDR3 is CASSFPTYSGIDQETQYF. CDR3 coding DNA: TGCGCCAGCAGCTTCCCGACCTATAGCGGGATTGACCAAGAGACCCAGTACTTC.

This chain links TRBV19 with TRBJ2-1; 12 nucleotides align to TRBD2. V lost 3 bases to trimming and J lost 5 bases; unmatched junction nucleotides: 14. This CDR3 has 19 residues. Germline-derived CDR1 and CDR2 are LNHDA and SQIVND (reference sequence). CDR3 amino acids: CASSIGRVLAGGLNNEQFF. DNA of the CDR3: TGTGCCAGTAGTATTGGCAGGGTACTAGCGGGAGGACTCAACAATGAGCAGTTCTTC.

The V gene is TRBV7-2, the J gene TRBJ2-1, with 9 bases aligning to TRBD2. CDR1 is SGHTA and CDR2 is FQGNSA in the germline V gene. The CDR3 contains 15 residues. Losses at the gene ends were 4 bases for V and 5 bases for J; bases not matched to a gene: 6. The CDR3 spells CASSWELAGDNEQFF. DNA of the CDR3: TGTGCCAGCAGCTGGGAACTAGCGGGCGACAATGAGCAGTTCTTC.

V gene TRBV2 combines with J gene TRBJ2-5; perhaps TRBD1 as D (5 bases). CDR3 length equals 15 residues. The germline V gene has CDR1 SNHLY and CDR2 FYNNEI. The V end was cut by 2 bases, the J end by 0 bases, with 10 bases between. CDR3 loop: CASSEKGLYQETQYF. The CDR3, as DNA: TGTGCCAGCAGTGAAAAGGGGCTTTACCAAGAGACCCAGTACTTC.

J is TRBJ1-5 and V is TRBV6-5; D is unclear. This CDR3 spans 15 amino acids. The V end lost 5 bases, the J end lost 1 base, and 12 bases lay between the germline ends. Germline CDR1 is MNHEY and CDR2 is SVGAGI. CDR3 sequence (DNA): TGTGCCAGCAGTCCCCATTCGGGGAGCAATCAGCCCCAGCATTTT. It yields the protein CASSPHSGSNQPQHF.